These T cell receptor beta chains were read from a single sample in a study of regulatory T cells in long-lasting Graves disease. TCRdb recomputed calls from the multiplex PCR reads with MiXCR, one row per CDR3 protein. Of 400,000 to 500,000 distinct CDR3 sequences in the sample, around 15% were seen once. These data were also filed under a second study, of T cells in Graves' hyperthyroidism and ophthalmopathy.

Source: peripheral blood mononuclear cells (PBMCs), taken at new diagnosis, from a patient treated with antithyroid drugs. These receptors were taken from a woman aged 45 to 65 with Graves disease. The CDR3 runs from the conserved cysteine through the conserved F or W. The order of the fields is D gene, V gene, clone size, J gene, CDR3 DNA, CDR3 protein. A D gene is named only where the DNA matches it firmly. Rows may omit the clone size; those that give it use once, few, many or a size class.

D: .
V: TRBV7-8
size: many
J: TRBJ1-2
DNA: TGTGCCAGCAGCTTAGGCAATCTGAACTATGGCTACACCTTC
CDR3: CASSLGNLNYGYTF

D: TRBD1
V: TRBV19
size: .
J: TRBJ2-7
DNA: TGTGCCAGTAGTAACACAGGGGGAGTTTCCTCTTACGAGCAGTGCTTC
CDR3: CASSNTGGVSSYEQCF

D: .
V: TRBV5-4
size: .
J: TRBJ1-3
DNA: TGTGCCAGCAGCCTGGAGTCGAGCTCTGGAAACACCATATATTTT
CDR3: CASSLESSSGNTIYF

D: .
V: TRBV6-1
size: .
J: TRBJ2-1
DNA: TGTGCCAGCTGGCGTGACCAGCAGTTCTTC
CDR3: CASWRDQQFF

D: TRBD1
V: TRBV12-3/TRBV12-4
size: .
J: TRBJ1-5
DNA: TGTGCCAGCAGTTTAGACCGGGACAGGGGCCCATATCAGCCCCAGCATTTT
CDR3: CASSLDRDRGPYQPQHF

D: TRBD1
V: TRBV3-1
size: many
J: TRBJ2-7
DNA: TGTGCCAGCAGCCAACCGGGGACAGGGGCCGGCGAGCAGTACTTC
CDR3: CASSQPGTGAGEQYF

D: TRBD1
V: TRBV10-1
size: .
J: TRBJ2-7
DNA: TGCGCCAGCAGCGCACAGGGGTCTGGCGAGCAGTACTTC
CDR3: CASSAQGSGEQYF

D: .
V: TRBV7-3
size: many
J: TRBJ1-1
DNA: TGTGCCAGCAGCTTAACACTAAACACTGAAGCTTTCTTT
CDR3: CASSLTLNTEAFF

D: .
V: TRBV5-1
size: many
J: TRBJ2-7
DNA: TGCGCCAGCAGCCAGGGACCCTTCCTGTACTTC
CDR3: CASSQGPFLYF

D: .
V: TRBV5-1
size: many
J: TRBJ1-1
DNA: TGCGCCAGCAGGCCGACTCAGGGAAGCACTGAAGCTTTCTTT
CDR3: CASRPTQGSTEAFF

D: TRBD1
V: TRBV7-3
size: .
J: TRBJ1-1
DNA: TGTGCCAGCAGCTTAACGACAGGGAGCGCTGAAGCTTTCTTT
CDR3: CASSLTTGSAEAFF

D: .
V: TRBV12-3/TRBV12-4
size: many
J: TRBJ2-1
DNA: TGTGCCAGCAGAAAAGGGACCATCAATGAGCAGTTCTTC
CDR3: CASRKGTINEQFF

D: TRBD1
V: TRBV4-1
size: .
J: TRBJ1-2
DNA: TGCGCCAGCAGCCCTACGACAGGGGGCAACTATGGCTACACCTTC
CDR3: CASSPTTGGNYGYTF

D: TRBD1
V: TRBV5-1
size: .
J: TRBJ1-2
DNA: TGCGCCAGCAGCGATGACAGGGGCCGGAATTATGGCTACACCTTC
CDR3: CASSDDRGRNYGYTF

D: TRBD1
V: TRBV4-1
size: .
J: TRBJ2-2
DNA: TGCGCCAGCAGCCAAGATCAATTCGCAGCCCCAGGGGGCTCGAACACCGGGGAGCTGTTTTTT
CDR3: CASSQDQFAAPGGSNTGELFF

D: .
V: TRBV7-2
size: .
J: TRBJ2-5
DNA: TGTGCCAGCAGCTTAGGTGGCCGGGTCGTGGGAGAGACCCAGTACTTC
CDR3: CASSLGGRVVGETQYF

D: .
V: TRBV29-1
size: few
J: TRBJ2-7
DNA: TGCAGCGTTGAAGATGATCTGGGACCAGGGGTCTACGAGCAGTACTTC
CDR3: CSVEDDLGPGVYEQYF

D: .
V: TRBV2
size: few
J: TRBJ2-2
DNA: TGTGCAACTGTAAGGGGGACCGGGGAGCTGTTTTTT
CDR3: CATVRGTGELFF

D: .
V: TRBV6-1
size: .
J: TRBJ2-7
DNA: TGTGCCATCCTTATCGACTCGATCCCCTCCTACGAGCAGTACTTC
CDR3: CAILIDSIPSYEQYF

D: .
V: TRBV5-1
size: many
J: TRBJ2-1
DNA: TGTGCCAGCAGCTTAGAGGGGGTTGAGCAGTTCTTC
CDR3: CASSLEGVEQFF

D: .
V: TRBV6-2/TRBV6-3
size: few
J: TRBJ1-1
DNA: TGTGCCAGCGGTCCCTGGTCACAGCAGAACACTGAAGCTTTCTTT
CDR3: CASGPWSQQNTEAFF

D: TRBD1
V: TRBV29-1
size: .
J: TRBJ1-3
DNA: TGCAGCGTTGGCTCCAGGGGGCTGAGAGGAAACACCATATATTTT
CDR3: CSVGSRGLRGNTIYF

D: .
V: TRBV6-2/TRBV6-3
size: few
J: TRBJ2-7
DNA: TGTGCCAGCAGTCAGGCAGGGCTGGACTACGAGCAGTACTTC
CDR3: CASSQAGLDYEQYF

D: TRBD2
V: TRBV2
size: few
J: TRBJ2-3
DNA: TGTGCCAGCAAGGGACTAGCGGCTTTCGACTTTAGCACAGATACGCAGTATTTT
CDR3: CASKGLAAFDFSTDTQYF

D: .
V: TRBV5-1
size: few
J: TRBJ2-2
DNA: TGCGCCAGCAGCTTGGGATCCCAATTGATGGGGGAGCTGTTTTTT
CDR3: CASSLGSQLMGELFF

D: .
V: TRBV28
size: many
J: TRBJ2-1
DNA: TGTGCCAGCAGTATAACCCGGTCAAGCAATGAGCAGTTCTTC
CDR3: CASSITRSSNEQFF

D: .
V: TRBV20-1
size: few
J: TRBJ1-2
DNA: TGCAGTGCTAGTATCTCCAATAACTATGGCTACACCTTC
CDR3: CSASISNNYGYTF